These T cell receptor beta chains were read from a single sample in a study of shared clonotypes between healthy human individuals. Assay used: immunoSEQ multiplex PCR; TCRdb lists only in-frame clones, some missing. The sample lists approximately 980,000 clones, 60% to 85% occurring once. Sequencing was performed on memory CD4+ T cells sorted from blood. The receptors come from a man between 18 and 35 years old in good health. Both conserved end residues are part of each CDR3. The D gene is left open where the match is weak. Only part of the rows carry a size: once, few, many, or a class if the clone is expanded.

j_call	d_call	v_call	clone_size	cdr3_aa	cdr3_nt
TRBJ2-4	.	TRBV4-3	.	CASSQAVRGNIQYF	TGCGCCAGCAGCCAAGCGGTCAGGGGAAACATTCAGTACTTC
TRBJ2-7	TRBD1	TRBV18	.	CASSPGTGISYEQYF	TGTGCCAGCTCGCCGGGGACAGGGATTTCCTACGAGCAGTACTTC
TRBJ2-7	.	TRBV6-6	.	CASSYSSSSYEQYF	TGTGCCAGCAGTTACTCGAGTAGTTCCTACGAGCAGTACTTC
TRBJ2-7	TRBD1	TRBV19	.	CASSIGQGYEQYF	TGTGCCAGTAGTATAGGACAGGGCTACGAGCAGTACTTC
TRBJ2-3	.	TRBV10-3	.	CAISESGSLSTDTQYF	TGTGCCATCAGTGAGTCGGGCAGCCTTAGCACAGATACGCAGTATTTT
TRBJ2-5	.	TRBV19	.	CASSIGHLETQYF	TGTGCCAGTAGTATAGGACATTTAGAGACCCAGTACTTC
TRBJ2-1	.	TRBV5-1	once	CASSGLQGPYNEQFF	TGCGCCAGCAGCGGATTACAGGGACCCTACAATGAGCAGTTCTTC
TRBJ1-1	.	TRBV15	.	CATSRGKDGMNTEAFF	TGTGCCACCAGCAGAGGAAAAGATGGAATGAACACTGAAGCTTTCTTT
TRBJ2-2	.	TRBV18	.	CATRTVNTGELFF	TGTGCCACCAGGACGGTGAACACCGGGGAGCTGTTTTTT
TRBJ2-7	.	TRBV7-9	few	CASSFWGLPPYEQYF	TGTGCCAGCAGTTTTTGGGGGCTCCCCCCCTACGAGCAGTACTTC
TRBJ1-1	.	TRBV21-1	.	CASISVRQNTEAFF	TGTGCCAGCATCAGCGTCCGACAGAACACTGAAGCTTTCTTT
TRBJ2-1	TRBD1	TRBV19	.	CASSTSQGALNEQFF	TGTGCCAGTAGTACCTCACAGGGGGCGCTGAATGAGCAGTTCTTC
TRBJ2-7	TRBD2	TRBV6-5	.	CASRTGTRGEQYF	TGTGCCAGCAGGACCGGGACTAGGGGCGAGCAGTACTTC
TRBJ2-1	TRBD1	TRBV18	many	CASSPLGTGHNNEQFF	TGTGCCAGCTCACCGTTGGGGACAGGGCATAACAATGAGCAGTTCTTC
TRBJ1-6	TRBD1	TRBV28	.	CASSSLQGVSSYNSPLHF	TGTGCCAGTTCGAGTCTTCAGGGGGTAAGCTCCTATAATTCACCCCTCCACTTT
TRBJ2-7	.	TRBV7-9	.	CASSGGTTYEQYF	TGTGCCAGCAGCGGCGGGACGACCTACGAGCAGTACTTC
TRBJ2-5	.	TRBV4-3	.	CASSQRAYQETQYF	TGCGCCAGCAGCCAGAGGGCGTACCAAGAGACCCAGTACTTC
TRBJ2-3	TRBD1	TRBV7-2	.	CASSLAGGNTDTQYF	TGTGCCAGCAGCTTAGCAGGGGGCAACACAGATACGCAGTATTTT
TRBJ1-1	.	TRBV5-1	.	CASREGLNTEAFF	TGCGCCAGCCGGGAGGGGCTGAACACTGAAGCTTTCTTT
TRBJ2-3	TRBD2	TRBV19	.	CASSPASGDTDTQYF	TGTGCCAGTAGTCCTGCTAGCGGGGATACAGATACGCAGTATTTT
TRBJ2-7	.	TRBV30	.	CAWAGRAEQYF	TGTGCCTGGGCAGGCAGGGCCGAGCAGTACTTC
TRBJ2-5	.	TRBV18	.	CASSLGHLVGTQYF	TGTGCCAGCTCACTGGGACACCTTGTAGGGACCCAGTACTTC
TRBJ1-6	.	TRBV21-1	.	CASSRPRGQWNSPLHF	TGTGCCAGCAGCAGACCCAGGGGGCAATGGAATTCACCCCTCCACTTT
TRBJ2-5	.	TRBV2	.	CASTRRRGAETQYF	TGTGCCAGCACCCGCCGAAGAGGGGCGGAGACCCAGTACTTC
TRBJ2-2	.	TRBV4-1	.	CASSQFTGTNTGELFF	TGCGCCAGCAGCCAATTTACAGGAACCAACACCGGGGAGCTGTTTTTT
TRBJ1-5	.	TRBV28	once	CASSYSRAGGNQPQHF	TGTGCCAGCAGTTACTCCCGTGCAGGGGGCAATCAGCCCCAGCATTTT
TRBJ2-3	.	TRBV18	.	CASSPYTELDTQYF	TGTGCCAGCTCACCCTATACAGAGTTGGATACGCAGTATTTT
TRBJ2-5	TRBD2	TRBV6-6	.	CASRSLTSGRQETQYF	TGTGCCAGCAGATCTCTGACTAGCGGGAGACAAGAGACCCAGTACTTC
TRBJ2-4	TRBD1	TRBV10-3	.	CAISERGQGEPLAKNIQYF	TGTGCCATCAGTGAACGAGGCCAGGGGGAGCCCTTAGCCAAAAACATTCAGTACTTC
TRBJ2-5	.	TRBV15	.	CATSRRTAETQYF	TGTGCCACCAGCAGAAGGACAGCAGAGACCCAGTACTTC
TRBJ2-5	.	TRBV5-3	.	CARSWGGSPAPETQYF	TGTGCCAGAAGCTGGGGCGGGTCTCCAGCCCCAGAGACCCAGTACTTC
TRBJ1-1	.	TRBV4-1	many	CASSQPRRGNTEAFF	TGCGCCAGCAGCCAACCCCGTCGGGGGAACACTGAAGCTTTCTTT
TRBJ1-1	.	TRBV6-6	.	CASGLGRNTEAFF	TGTGCCAGCGGATTAGGGAGAAACACTGAAGCTTTCTTT
TRBJ2-5	.	TRBV18	.	CASSLSYQETQYF	TGTGCCAGCTCACTCAGTTACCAAGAGACCCAGTACTTC
TRBJ1-2	.	TRBV6-1	.	CASSEAKGGSGYTF	TGTGCCAGCAGTGAAGCTAAGGGGGGGTCTGGCTACACCTTC
TRBJ1-6	TRBD1	TRBV19	.	CASNKGQINSPLHF	TGTGCCAGTAACAAGGGACAGATAAATTCACCCCTCCACTTT
TRBJ2-7	.	TRBV18	.	CASSPRPRDYEQYF	TGTGCCAGCTCACCACGGCCCAGGGACTACGAGCAGTACTTC
TRBJ1-4	.	TRBV7-8	.	CASSTPRAFNEKLFF	TGTGCCAGCAGCACCCCCCGGGCCTTTAATGAAAAACTGTTTTTT
TRBJ2-2	.	TRBV10-2	.	CASSRSANTGELFF	TGCGCCAGCTCCCGGTCCGCGAACACCGGGGAGCTGTTTTTT
TRBJ2-1	.	TRBV4-3	.	CASSQDVRGDVGYNEQFF	TGCGCCAGCAGCCAAGATGTTCGAGGGGATGTCGGCTACAATGAGCAGTTCTTC
TRBJ1-5	.	TRBV28	.	CASSLASGGGSQPQHF	TGTGCCAGCAGTTTAGCGTCCGGAGGGGGAAGTCAGCCCCAGCATTTT
TRBJ2-5	.	TRBV28	once	CASKQGAGRAETQYF	TGTGCCAGCAAGCAAGGGGCCGGGAGAGCAGAGACCCAGTACTTC
TRBJ1-1	TRBD1	TRBV18	.	CASSLYGTVNTEAFF	TGTGCCAGCTCGCTTTACGGGACAGTTAACACTGAAGCTTTCTTT
TRBJ1-2	TRBD1	TRBV5-4	few	CASSLATGGYYGYTF	TGTGCCAGCAGCTTGGCCACAGGGGGCTACTATGGCTACACCTTC
TRBJ1-3	TRBD1	TRBV6-1	.	CASSESGQGLSGGNTIYF	TGTGCCAGCAGTGAATCTGGACAGGGGCTTTCGGGTGGAAACACCATATATTTT
TRBJ2-5	.	TRBV10-1	.	CASSESPLGTQYF	TGCGCCAGCAGTGAGAGTCCCCTAGGGACCCAGTACTTC
TRBJ1-6	.	TRBV28	.	CASGYRVTGWSPLHF	TGTGCCAGCGGATACAGGGTGACCGGTTGGTCACCCCTCCACTTT
TRBJ1-5	.	TRBV10-2	.	CASDRVNSNQPQHF	TGCGCCAGCGACAGAGTTAATAGCAATCAGCCCCAGCATTTT
TRBJ2-3	.	TRBV7-9	.	CASSLTRGAGTDTQYF	TGTGCCAGCAGCTTGACCAGGGGCGCGGGCACAGATACGCAGTATTTT
TRBJ2-7	TRBD2	TRBV7-9	.	CASSSGLDPYEQYF	TGTGCCAGCAGCTCGGGACTAGACCCCTACGAGCAGTACTTC
TRBJ2-3	.	TRBV14	.	CASSPLQGSTDTQYF	TGTGCCAGCAGCCCCCTGCAGGGCAGCACAGATACGCAGTATTTT